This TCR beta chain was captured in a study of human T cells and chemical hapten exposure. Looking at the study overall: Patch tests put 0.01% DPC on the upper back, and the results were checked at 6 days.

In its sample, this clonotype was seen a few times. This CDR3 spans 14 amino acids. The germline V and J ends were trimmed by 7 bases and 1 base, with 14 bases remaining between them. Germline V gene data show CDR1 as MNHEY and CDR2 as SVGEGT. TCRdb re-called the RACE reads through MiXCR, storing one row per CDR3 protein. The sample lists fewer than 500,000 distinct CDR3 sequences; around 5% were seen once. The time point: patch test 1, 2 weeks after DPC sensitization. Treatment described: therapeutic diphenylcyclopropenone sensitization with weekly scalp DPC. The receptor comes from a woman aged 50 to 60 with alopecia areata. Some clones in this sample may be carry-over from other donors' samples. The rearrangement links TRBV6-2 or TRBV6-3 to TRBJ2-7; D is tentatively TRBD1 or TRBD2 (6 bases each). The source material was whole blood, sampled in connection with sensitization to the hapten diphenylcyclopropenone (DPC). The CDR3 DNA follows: TGTGCCAGCACCCCGGGGGCAGGGTCCTACGAGCAGTACTTC. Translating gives CASTPGAGSYEQYF.